The 9 T cell receptor beta chains given below trace back to one sample, sequenced in a study of blood T cell repertoires in COVID-19. TCRdb's copy holds only in-frame clones and misses some; the assay was immunoSEQ multiplex PCR. The sample yields roughly 190,000 clones, about 83% seen once. Sample: peripheral blood. The receptors stem from a man in his fifties or sixties with active or convalescent COVID-19.

This chain links TRBV29-1 with TRBJ2-3; tentative D call: TRBD2 (5 bases). Deletions cut 6 bases from V and 6 bases from J, with 19 bases between. Germline lookup yields CDR1 SQVTM and CDR2 ANQGSEA. The CDR3 runs 14 residues. The CDR3 sequence is CSVQRERSMDTQYF. In nucleotides, the CDR3 is TGCAGCGTCCAGAGGGAAAGGTCGATGGATACGCAGTATTTT.

This sequence joins TRBV19 and TRBJ2-1; 7 bases match TRBD1. Germline lookup yields CDR1 LNHDA and CDR2 SQIVND (reference sequence). Trimming removed 7 bases from V and 4 bases from J; junction bases left unmatched: 7. The CDR3 is 14 residues long. Here the CDR3 reads CASKPGQTYNEQFF. DNA of the CDR3: TGTGCCAGTAAACCGGGACAGACGTACAATGAGCAGTTCTTC.

J is TRBJ2-1 and V is TRBV19; 11 bases are shared with TRBD2. This CDR3 has 14 residues. With 8 bases clipped from V and 4 bases from J, the junction kept 4 bases outside the gene matches. Germline assignment: CDR1 LNHDA and CDR2 SQIVND (reference sequence). The CDR3 protein is CASHPSGRYNEQFF. The CDR3, as DNA: TGTGCCAGTCACCCTAGCGGGAGGTACAATGAGCAGTTCTTC.

This chain connects TRBV18 to TRBJ2-5, with a weak D call TRBD2 (5 bases). From germline, CDR1 is KGHSH and CDR2 LQKENI. Deletions cut 6 bases from V and 2 bases from J, with 7 bases between. The CDR3 sequence is 12 residues long. The CDR3, as DNA: TGTGCCAGCTCGCGGGTTCAAGAGACCCAGTACTTC. Protein: CASSRVQETQYF.

This sequence joins TRBV2 and TRBJ1-1, with 7 bases that match TRBD1. Germline V gene sequence: CDR1 SNHLY, CDR2 FYNNEI. The CDR3 is 15 residues long. V lost 6 bases and J lost 3; bases outside the gene matches: 10. For the CDR3, the DNA is TGTGCCAGCAGCCAAGGGACAGTGGGGGACACTGAAGCTTTCTTT. It yields the protein CASSQGTVGDTEAFF. The complete variable domain, with remaining parts taken from reference TRBV2 and TRBJ1-1, reads EPEVTQTPSHQVTQMGQEVILRCVPISNHLYFYWYRQILGQKVEFLVSFYNNEISEKSEIFDDQFSVERPDGSNFTLKIRSTKLEDSAMYFCASSQGTVGDTEAFFGQGTRLTVV.

The gene calls are TRBV7-2 and TRBJ1-6; D perhaps matches TRBD1 (5 bases). Trimming took 3 bases from V and 6 from J, leaving 18 bases between them. This CDR3 has 17 residues. Germline loops: CDR1 SGHTA, CDR2 FQGNSA. The CDR3 loop reads CASSFNGRGFSNSPLHF. CDR3 nucleotides: TGTGCCAGCAGCTTCAATGGACGGGGGTTTAGTAATTCACCCCTCCACTTT.

The J gene is TRBJ1-1, the V gene TRBV9; D is unresolved. This CDR3 is 13 amino acids long. The V end lost 4 bases, the J end lost 3 bases, and 10 bases lay between the germline ends. Germline CDR1 SGDLS, CDR2 YYNGEE. The CDR3 region is CASSYAGDTEAFF. CDR3 coding DNA: TGTGCCAGCAGCTACGCCGGGGACACTGAAGCTTTCTTT.

This rearrangement joins TRBV5-4 to TRBJ1-3; no reliable D call. CDR1 SGHNT and CDR2 YYREEE come from the germline V gene (reference sequence). The CDR3 runs 14 residues. V dropped 0 bases and J dropped 2 bases, with 6 bases sitting between them. CDR3: CASSLAGAGNTIYF. In DNA form, the CDR3 reads TGTGCCAGCAGCTTGGCCGGGGCTGGAAACACCATATATTTT.

This chain joins TRBV9 and TRBJ2-1; D is possibly TRBD1 (6 bases). Germline V CDR1 and CDR2: SGDLS, YYNGEE. This CDR3 has 17 amino acids. V was cut by 0 bases and J by 0 bases, with 13 bases left in between. The DNA for the CDR3 is TGTGCCAGCAGCGTAGATCAGGGGCCCAGCTCCTACAATGAGCAGTTCTTC. It is translated as CASSVDQGPSSYNEQFF.